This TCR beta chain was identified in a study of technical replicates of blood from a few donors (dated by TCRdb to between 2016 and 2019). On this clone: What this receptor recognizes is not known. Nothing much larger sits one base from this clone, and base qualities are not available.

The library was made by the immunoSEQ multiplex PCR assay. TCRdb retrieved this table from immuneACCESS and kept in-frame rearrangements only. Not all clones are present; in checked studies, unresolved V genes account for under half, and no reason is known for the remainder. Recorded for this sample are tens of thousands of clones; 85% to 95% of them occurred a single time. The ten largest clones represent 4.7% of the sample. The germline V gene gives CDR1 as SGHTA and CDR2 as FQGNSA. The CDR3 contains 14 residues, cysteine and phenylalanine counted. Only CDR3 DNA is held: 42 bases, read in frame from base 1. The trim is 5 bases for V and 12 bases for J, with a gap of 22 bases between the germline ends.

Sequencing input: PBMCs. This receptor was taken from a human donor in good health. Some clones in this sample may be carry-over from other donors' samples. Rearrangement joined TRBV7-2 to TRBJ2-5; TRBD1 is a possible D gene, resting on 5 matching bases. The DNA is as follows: TGTGCCAGCAGCCGCACCCTAGGATCGGTAGGGGAGTACTTC. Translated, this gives CASSRTLGSVGEYF. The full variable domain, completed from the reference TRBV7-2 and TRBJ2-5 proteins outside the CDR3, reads GAGVSQSPSNKVTEKGKDVELRCDPISGHTALYWYRQSLGQGLEFLIYFQGNSAPDKSGLPSDRFSAERTGGSVSTLTIQRTQQEDSAVYLCASSRTLGSVGEYFGPGTRLLVL.